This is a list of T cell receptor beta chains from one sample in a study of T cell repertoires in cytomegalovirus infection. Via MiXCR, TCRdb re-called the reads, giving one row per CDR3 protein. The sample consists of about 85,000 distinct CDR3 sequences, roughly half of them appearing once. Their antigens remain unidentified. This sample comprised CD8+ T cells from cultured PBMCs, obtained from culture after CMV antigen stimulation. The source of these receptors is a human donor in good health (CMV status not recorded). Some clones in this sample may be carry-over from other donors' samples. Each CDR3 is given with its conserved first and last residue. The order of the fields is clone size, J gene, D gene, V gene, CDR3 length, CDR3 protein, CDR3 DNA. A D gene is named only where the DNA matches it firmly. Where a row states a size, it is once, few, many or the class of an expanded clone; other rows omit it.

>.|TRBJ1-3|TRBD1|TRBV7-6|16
CASSDRTGRSGNTIYF
TGTGCCAGCAGCGATAGGACAGGGCGCTCTGGAAACACCATATATTTT
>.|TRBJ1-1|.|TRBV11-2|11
CASSTPLRAFF
TGTGCCAGCAGCACACCCCTCCGGGCTTTCTTT
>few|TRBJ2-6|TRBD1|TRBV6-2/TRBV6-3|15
CASSMTGTGANVLTF
TGTGCCAGCAGTATGACAGGGACAGGGGCCAACGTCCTGACTTTC
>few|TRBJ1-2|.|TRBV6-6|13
CASSGNLPYGYTF
TGTGCCAGCAGTGGGAATTTACCCTATGGCTACACCTTC
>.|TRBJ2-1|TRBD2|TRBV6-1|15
CASSSPGLAYNEQFF
TGTGCCAGCAGCTCCCCGGGACTAGCCTACAATGAGCAGTTCTTC
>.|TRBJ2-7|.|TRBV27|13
CASSRTASYEQYF
TGTGCCAGCAGCCGGACAGCCTCCTACGAGCAGTACTTC
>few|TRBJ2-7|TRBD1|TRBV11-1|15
CASSSIGTGLEEQYF
TGTGCCAGCAGCTCAATCGGGACAGGGCTTGAAGAGCAGTACTTC
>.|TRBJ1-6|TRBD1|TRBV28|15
CASSDGTGGSSPLHF
TGTGCCAGCAGTGACGGGACAGGGGGCTCTTCACCCCTCCACTTT
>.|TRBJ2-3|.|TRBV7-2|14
CASSLAGSTDTQYF
TGTGCCAGCAGCTTAGCGGGGTCCACAGATACGCAGTATTTT
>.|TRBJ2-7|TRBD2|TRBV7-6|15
CASSFRGGSPYEQYF
TGTGCCAGCAGCTTCCGGGGGGGGTCCCCCTACGAGCAGTACTTC
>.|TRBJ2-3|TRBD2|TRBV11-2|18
CASSLDPRLAGSTDTQYF
TGTGCCAGCAGCTTAGATCCCAGACTAGCGGGAAGCACAGATACGCAGTATTTT
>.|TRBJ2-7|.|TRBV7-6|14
CASSPRSDSYEQYF
TGTGCCAGCAGCCCCCGTTCGGACTCCTACGAGCAGTACTTC
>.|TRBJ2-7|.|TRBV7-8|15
CASSSWRQRTYEQYF
TGTGCCAGCAGCTCCTGGCGACAGCGAACCTACGAGCAGTACTTC
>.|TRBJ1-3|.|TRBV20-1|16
CSAREGAVLTGNTIYF
TGCAGTGCTAGAGAAGGGGCAGTTCTTACTGGAAACACCATATATTTT
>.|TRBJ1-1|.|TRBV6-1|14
CANKMSGENTEAFF
TGTGCCAACAAAATGTCGGGGGAGAACACTGAAGCTTTCTTT
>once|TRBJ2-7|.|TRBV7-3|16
CASSPTGTARSYEQYF
TGTGCCAGCAGCCCGACCGGGACGGCGAGATCCTACGAGCAGTACTTC
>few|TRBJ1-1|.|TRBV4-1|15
CASSPFFQENTEAFF
TGCGCCAGCAGTCCTTTTTTCCAGGAGAACACTGAAGCTTTCTTT
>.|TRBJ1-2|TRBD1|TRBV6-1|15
CASSALGTDGYGYTF
TGTGCCAGCAGCGCCCTAGGGACAGACGGCTATGGCTACACCTTC
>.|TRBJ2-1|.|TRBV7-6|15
CASSPQVSSYNEQFF
TGTGCCAGCAGCCCCCAGGTTAGCTCCTACAATGAGCAGTTCTTC
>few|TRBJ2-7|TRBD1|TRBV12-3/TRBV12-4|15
CASSLPGQGVYEQYF
TGTGCCAGCAGTTTACCTGGACAGGGCGTCTACGAGCAGTACTTC
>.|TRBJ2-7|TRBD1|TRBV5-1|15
CASRIGNRGRDEQYF
TGCGCCAGCAGGATTGGGAACAGGGGGCGCGACGAGCAGTACTTC
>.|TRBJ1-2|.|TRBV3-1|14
CASTGQADNYGYTF
TGTGCCAGTACCGGGCAGGCTGATAACTATGGCTACACCTTC
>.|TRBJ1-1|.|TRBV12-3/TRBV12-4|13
CASSLDPATEAFF
TGTGCCAGCAGTTTAGATCCGGCGACTGAAGCTTTCTTT
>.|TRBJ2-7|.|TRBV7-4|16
CASSLAASRRSYEQYF
TGTGCCAGCAGCTTAGCGGCATCCAGGAGGTCCTACGAGCAGTACTTC
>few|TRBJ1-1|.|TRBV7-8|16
CASSVDRTARDTEAFF
TGTGCCAGCAGCGTAGACCGGACCGCGAGGGACACTGAAGCTTTCTTT
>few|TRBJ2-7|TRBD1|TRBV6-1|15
CASSEYRTGGYEQYF
TGTGCCAGCAGTGAATACCGGACAGGGGGCTACGAGCAGTACTTC
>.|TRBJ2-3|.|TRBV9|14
CASTRGSVTDTQYF
TGTGCCAGCACCCGGGGGTCAGTCACAGATACGCAGTATTTT
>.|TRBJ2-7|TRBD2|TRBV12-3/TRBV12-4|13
CASSASGRGEQYF
TGTGCCAGCAGCGCTAGCGGGAGGGGCGAGCAGTACTTC
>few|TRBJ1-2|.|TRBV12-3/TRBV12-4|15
CASSYGRGGGYGYTF
TGTGCCAGCAGTTACGGGCGGGGGGGCGGCTATGGCTACACCTTC
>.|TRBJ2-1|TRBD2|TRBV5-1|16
CASSLALAGVIGEQFF
TGCGCCAGCAGCTTGGCACTAGCGGGGGTAATAGGTGAGCAGTTCTTC
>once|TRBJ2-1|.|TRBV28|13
CASAASSYNEQFF
TGTGCCAGCGCGGCTAGCTCCTACAATGAGCAGTTCTTC
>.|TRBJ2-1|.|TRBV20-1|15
CSASLRSGRYNEQFF
TGCAGTGCTAGTTTGCGGTCCGGCAGGTACAATGAGCAGTTCTTC
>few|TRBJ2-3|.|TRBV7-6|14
CASSTRDTRNTQYF
TGTGCCAGCAGCACCCGGGACACGAGGAATACGCAGTATTTT
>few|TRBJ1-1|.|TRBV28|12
CASSPENTEAFF
TGTGCCAGCAGCCCAGAGAACACTGAAGCTTTCTTT
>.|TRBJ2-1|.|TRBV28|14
CASSLKSSYNEQFF
TGTGCCAGCAGTTTAAAGAGCTCCTACAATGAGCAGTTCTTC
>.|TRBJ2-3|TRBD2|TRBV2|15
CASSGLAVTTDTQYF
TGTGCCAGCTCCGGACTAGCGGTAACCACAGATACGCAGTATTTT
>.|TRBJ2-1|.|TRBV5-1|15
CASNKNGGLYNEQFF
TGCGCCAGCAACAAGAATGGGGGCCTATACAATGAGCAGTTCTTC
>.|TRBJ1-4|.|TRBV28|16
CASSPRTVATNEKLFF
TGTGCCAGCAGCCCGAGGACAGTTGCAACTAATGAAAAACTGTTTTTT
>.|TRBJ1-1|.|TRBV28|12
CASSPGVTEAFF
TGTGCCAGCAGTCCAGGGGTCACTGAAGCTTTCTTT
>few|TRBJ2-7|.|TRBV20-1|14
CSAPNKDSLYEQYF
TGCAGTGCTCCCAATAAGGACAGCCTCTACGAGCAGTACTTC
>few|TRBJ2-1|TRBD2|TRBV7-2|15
CASSLILAKYNEQFF
TGTGCCAGCAGCTTAATACTAGCGAAATACAATGAGCAGTTCTTC
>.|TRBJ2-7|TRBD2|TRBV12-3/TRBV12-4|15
CASSPSGRASYEQYF
TGTGCCAGCAGCCCTAGCGGGAGGGCTTCCTACGAGCAGTACTTC
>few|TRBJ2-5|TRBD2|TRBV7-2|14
CASSPVGGGETQYF
TGTGCCAGCAGCCCCGTTGGGGGGGGGGAGACCCAGTACTTC